This T cell receptor beta chain derives from a study of CD4 T cells in relation to SARS-CoV-2 and coronaviruses. Study details: The HLA restriction of the shared crossreactive spike epitopes was mapped.

Clones were sequenced by immunoSEQ multiplex PCR, and TCRdb holds only the in-frame ones, with some missing. This table has 40,000 to 50,000 clones, about 80% appearing once. This CDR3 contains 17 residues. Trimming cost V 4 bases and J 9 bases; bases outside gene matches: 14. Per germline, CDR1 SGHRS and CDR2 YFSETQ. Note on this clone: What it binds is not known.

Sequenced material: naive CD4+ T cells from PBMCs, cultured in vitro. Stated subset: naive CD4+ T cells isolated by negative enrichment. The origin of this receptor is an adult with COVID-19. This rearrangement joins TRBV5-1 to TRBJ1-6, with 9 nucleotides matching TRBD1. The CDR3 region is CASSPLGADRGSSPLHF. Written as DNA, the CDR3 is TGCGCCAGCAGCCCATTGGGCGCCGACAGGGGGTCTTCACCCCTCCACTTT.